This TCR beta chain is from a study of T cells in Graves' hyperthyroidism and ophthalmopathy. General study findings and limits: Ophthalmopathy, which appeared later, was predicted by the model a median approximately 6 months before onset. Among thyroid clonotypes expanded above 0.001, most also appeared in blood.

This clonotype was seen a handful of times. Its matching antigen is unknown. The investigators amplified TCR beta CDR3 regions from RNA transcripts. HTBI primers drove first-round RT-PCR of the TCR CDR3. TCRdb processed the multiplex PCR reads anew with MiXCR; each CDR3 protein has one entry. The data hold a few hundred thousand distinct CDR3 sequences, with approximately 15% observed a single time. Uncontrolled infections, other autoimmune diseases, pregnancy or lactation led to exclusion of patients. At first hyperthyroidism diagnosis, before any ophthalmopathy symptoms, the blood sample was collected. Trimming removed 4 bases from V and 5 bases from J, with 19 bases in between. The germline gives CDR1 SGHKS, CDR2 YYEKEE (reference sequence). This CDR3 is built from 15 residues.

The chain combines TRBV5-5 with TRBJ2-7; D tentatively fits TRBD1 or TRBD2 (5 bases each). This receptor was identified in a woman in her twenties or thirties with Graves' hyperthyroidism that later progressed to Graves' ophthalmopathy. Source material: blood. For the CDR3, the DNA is TGTGCCAGCAGCCCCGGGGCGGCCAGGGCGGACGAGCAGTACTTC. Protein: CASSPGAARADEQYF.